Included here is one T cell receptor beta chain sequence, with context. The CDR3 totals 16 residues. CDR1 LNHDA and CDR2 SQIVND come from the germline V gene (reference sequence). V lost 1 base, J lost 5 bases, and 15 bases lay in between. It was with 60 Vbeta and 13 Jbeta primers that the PCR ran. TCRdb keeps only in-frame clones here, not all; method: immunoSEQ multiplex PCR. The data contain 140,000 to 150,000 clones, approximately 80% of them singletons. This specimen comes from a study of cytomegalovirus exposure and HLA in healthy donors. The TCR originated in a male donor in good health and CMV-seronegative. The sequenced sample consisted of PBMCs. The rearrangement uses TRBV19 and TRBJ1-3, with D perhaps matching TRBD1 (6 bases). CDR3 loop: CASSIGGRGRRNTIYF. In DNA form, the CDR3 reads TGTGCCAGTAGTATAGGCGGCAGGGGAAGGCGAAACACCATATATTTT. Using reference TRBV19 and TRBJ1-3 for the parts outside the CDR3, the full variable domain is DGGITQSPKYLFRKEGQNVTLSCEQNLNHDAMYWYRQDPGQGLRLIYYSQIVNDFQKGDIAEGYSVSREKKESFPLTVTSAQKNPTAFYLCASSIGGRGRRNTIYFGEGSWLTVV.